The 12 T cell receptor beta chains presented below share a single source sample, sequenced in a study of blood T cell repertoires in COVID-19. TCRdb's table, derived via immunoSEQ multiplex PCR, lists solely in-frame clones and lacks some. The repertoire holds roughly 160,000 clones, with around 83% as singletons. What was sequenced was peripheral blood. These receptors were collected from a man aged 18 to 30 with acute or convalescent COVID-19.

The chain carries TRBV5-8 and TRBJ1-2, with D maybe TRBD1 (6 bases). The CDR3 spans 16 residues. Per germline, CDR1 SGHTS and CDR2 YDEGEE. V lost 0 bases, J lost 5 bases, and 17 bases lay in between. CDR3 coding DNA: TGTGCCAGCAGCTTGGGTGACAGGTCGGTTCGGTATGGCTACACCTTC. This sequence encodes CASSLGDRSVRYGYTF.

The chain couples TRBV5-1 to TRBJ2-3, with TRBD2 matching 13 bases. This CDR3 has 16 amino acids. Losses at the gene ends were 6 bases for V and 1 base for J; bases not matched to a gene: 5. CDR1 and CDR2 (germline): SGHRS, YFSETQ. CDR3 protein: CASKLAGGSGTDTQYF. In DNA, the CDR3 is TGCGCCAGCAAACTAGCGGGGGGGTCTGGCACAGATACGCAGTATTTT. Full variable domain (rest looked up from reference TRBV5-1 and TRBJ2-3): KAGVTQTPRYLIKTRGQQVTLSCSPISGHRSVSWYQQTPGQGLQFLFEYFSETQRNKGNFPGRFSGRQFSNSRSEMNVSTLELGDSALYLCASKLAGGSGTDTQYFGPGTRLTVL.

This chain joins TRBV6-4 and TRBJ2-2; D is ambiguous. V was clipped by 2 bases and J by 6 bases, with 4 bases between them. The V gene's germline CDR1 is MRHNA and CDR2 SNTAGT. The CDR3 consists of 12 residues. DNA of the CDR3: TGTGCCAGCAGTGACCTCTCCGGGGAGCTGTTTTTT. Translating gives CASSDLSGELFF.

CDR3 DNA sequence: TGCGCCAGCAGCGTAGGGACAGGGGAGAACTATGGCTACACCTTC. Translated, it gives CASSVGTGENYGYTF. This chain links TRBV5-1 with TRBJ1-2; TRBD1 matches at 10 bases. The CDR3 totals 15 residues. Looked up from germline, CDR1 is SGHRS and CDR2 is YFSETQ. V dropped 4 bases and J dropped 2; count of bases not matched to a gene: 5.

This clone appeared a single time. The rearrangement joins TRBV7-6 to TRBJ2-5; TRBD2 might be the D (5 bases). Germline lookup yields CDR1 SGHVS and CDR2 FNYEAQ. Trimming stripped 0 bases from V and 1 base from J, with 18 bases between. CDR3 length: 18 residues. In nucleotides, the CDR3 is TGTGCCAGCAGCTTAGCGCTAAGGGTTTCTGAGGGCCAAGAGACCCAGTACTTC. Protein product: CASSLALRVSEGQETQYF.

V is TRBV6-2 or TRBV6-3 and J is TRBJ2-3; 8 positions agree with TRBD2. The germline V gene encodes CDR1 MNHEY and CDR2 SVGEGT. The CDR3 is made up of 22 amino acids. The ends lost 7 bases at V and 0 bases at J; junction bases unmatched: 27. The CDR3 spells CASTPGLGDTWPSRTSTDTQYF. The CDR3 DNA is TGTGCCAGCACCCCGGGACTAGGCGACACTTGGCCTTCCCGCACTAGCACAGATACGCAGTATTTT.

This clone has a single count. The chain links TRBV2 to TRBJ1-4; 10 bases match TRBD1. Germline CDR1 is SNHLY and CDR2 is FYNNEI. There are 15 residues in the CDR3. V lost 8 bases, J lost 4 bases, and 7 bases stayed unmatched. For the CDR3, the DNA is TGTGCCAGCGGTCGACAGGGGGCAAGTAATGAAAAACTGTTTTTT. This sequence encodes CASGRQGASNEKLFF.

This chain uses TRBV6-5 with TRBJ1-3; the D gene is possibly TRBD1 (5 bases). CDR1 is MNHEY, CDR2 SVGAGI, per germline. The CDR3 loop spans 13 amino acids. The ends were cut back, 6 bases at V and 0 bases at J, with 6 bases in the middle. This chain's CDR3 is CASRQDSGNTIYF. CDR3 nucleotide sequence: TGTGCCAGCAGACAGGACTCTGGAAACACCATATATTTT.

The rearrangement links TRBV11-2 to TRBJ1-4; 7 nucleotides align to TRBD1. V trimming: 3 bases; J trimming: 6 bases; junction bases outside the gene matches: 4. Germline CDR1 reads SGHAT; CDR2 reads FQNNGV. The CDR3 has 14 amino acids. CDR3 nucleotides: TGTGCCAGCAGCTTCCGGGACAGAGATGAAAAACTGTTTTTT. It encodes CASSFRDRDEKLFF.

The CDR3 reads CASSLGQGESDEQYF. CDR3 nucleotides: TGTGCCAGCAGCTTAGGACAGGGGGAGTCGGACGAGCAGTACTTC. The rearrangement links TRBV11-2 to TRBJ2-7, with TRBD1 matching 9 bases. The CDR3 sequence is 15 residues long. Germline V lookup: CDR1 SGHAT, CDR2 FQNNGV. Trimming took 1 base from V and 5 from J; bases not matched to a gene: 6.

The chain uses TRBV12-3 or TRBV12-4 and TRBJ2-5; D unclear. There are 12 residues in the CDR3. The ends were cut back, 5 bases at V and 4 bases at J, with 8 bases in the middle. CDR3 in amino acids: CASSSPGETQYF. DNA for the CDR3: TGTGCCAGCAGTAGCCCTGGAGAGACCCAGTACTTC.

The chain has TRBV30 and TRBJ1-2; 11 bases line up with TRBD1. Germline assignment: CDR1 GTSNPN and CDR2 SVGIG (reference sequence). CDR3 size: 14 residues. Trimming cost V 1 base and J 6 bases; bases outside gene matches: 4. CDR3 loop: CAWSGTGGVDGYTF. The CDR3 DNA reads as TGTGCCTGGAGTGGGACAGGGGGCGTGGATGGCTACACCTTC.